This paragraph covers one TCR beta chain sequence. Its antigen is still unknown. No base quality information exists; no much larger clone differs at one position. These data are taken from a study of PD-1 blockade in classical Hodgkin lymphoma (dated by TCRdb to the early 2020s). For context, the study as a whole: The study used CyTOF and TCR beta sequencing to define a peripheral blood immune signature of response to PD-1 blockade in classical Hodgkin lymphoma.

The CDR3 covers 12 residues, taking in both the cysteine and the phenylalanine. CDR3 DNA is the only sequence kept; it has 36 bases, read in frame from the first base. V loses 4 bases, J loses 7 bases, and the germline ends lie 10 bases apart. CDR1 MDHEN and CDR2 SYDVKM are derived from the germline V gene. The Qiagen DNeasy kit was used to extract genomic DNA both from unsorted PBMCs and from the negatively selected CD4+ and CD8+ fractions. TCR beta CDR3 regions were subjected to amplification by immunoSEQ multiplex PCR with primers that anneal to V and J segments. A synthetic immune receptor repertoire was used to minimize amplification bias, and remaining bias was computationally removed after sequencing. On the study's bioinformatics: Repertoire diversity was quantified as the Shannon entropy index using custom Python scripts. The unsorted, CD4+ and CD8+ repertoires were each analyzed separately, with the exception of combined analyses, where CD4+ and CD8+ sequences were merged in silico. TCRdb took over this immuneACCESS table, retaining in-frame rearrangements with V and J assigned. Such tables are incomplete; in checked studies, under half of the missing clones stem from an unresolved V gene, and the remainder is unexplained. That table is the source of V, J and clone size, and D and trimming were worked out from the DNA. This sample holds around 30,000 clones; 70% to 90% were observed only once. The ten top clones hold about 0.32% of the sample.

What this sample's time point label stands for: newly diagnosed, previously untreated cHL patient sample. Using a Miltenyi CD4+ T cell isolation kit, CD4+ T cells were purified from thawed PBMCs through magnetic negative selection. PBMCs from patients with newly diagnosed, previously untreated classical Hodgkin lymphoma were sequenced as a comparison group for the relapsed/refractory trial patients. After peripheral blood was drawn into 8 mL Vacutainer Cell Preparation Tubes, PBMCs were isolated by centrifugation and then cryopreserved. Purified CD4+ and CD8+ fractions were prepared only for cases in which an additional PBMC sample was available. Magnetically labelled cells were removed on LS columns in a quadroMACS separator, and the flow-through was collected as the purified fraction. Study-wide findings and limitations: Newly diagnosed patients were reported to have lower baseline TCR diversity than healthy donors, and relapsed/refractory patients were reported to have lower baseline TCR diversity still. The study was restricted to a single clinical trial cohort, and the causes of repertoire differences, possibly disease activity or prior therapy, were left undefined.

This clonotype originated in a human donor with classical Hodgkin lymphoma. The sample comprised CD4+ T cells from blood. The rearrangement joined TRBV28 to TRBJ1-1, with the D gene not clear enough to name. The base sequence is TGTGCCAGCAGTTCGCCGGTCAATGAAGCTTTCTTT. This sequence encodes CASSSPVNEAFF.